This TCR beta chain appears in the sequencing data of a study of shared clonotypes between healthy human individuals. Study summary: Samples came from a couple of female and a few male donors aged 18 to 49. Findings and limits, study-wide: Having only a few donors restricted how much genetic and exposure-history diversity was captured.

The donor cohort consisted entirely of Caucasian adults residing in Nashville, Tennessee. Produced via immunoSEQ multiplex PCR; TCRdb's table is partial and in-frame only. The sample gives over 400,000 clones, around 85% of which show up once; over 9.5% is in the top ten. To note about this clone: Its antigen is still unknown.

What was sequenced was PBMCs. The source of this sequence is a middle-aged woman in good health. Some clones in this sample may be carry-over from other donors' samples.

The CDR3 spells CASSRDFATNEKLFF. As DNA, the CDR3 is TGCGCCAGCAGTCGGGACTTTGCAACTAATGAAAAACTGTTTTTT. The chain employs TRBV5-1 and TRBJ1-4; the D gene is possibly TRBD1 (5 bases). CDR3 size: 15 residues. Germline lookup yields CDR1 SGHRS and CDR2 YFSETQ. Between the trimmed V and J ends, which lost 5 bases and 0 bases, there was a span of 11 bases.